This T cell receptor beta chain was captured by sequencing in a study of T cell responses to AZD1222 COVID-19 vaccine. V gave up 6 bases and J gave up 7 bases; unmatched junction bases: 7. Germline CDR1 reads WNHNN; CDR2 reads SYGVQD (reference sequence). There are 15 residues in the CDR3. With regard to this clone: Its specificity is not known.

Whole-study findings and limits: The repertoires were collected only after the peak T cell response. With two AZD1222 doses given, Spike-specific TCR breadth and depth both rose.

Only in-frame clones appear in the TCRdb table, and some are missing; sequencing was by immunoSEQ multiplex PCR. The table includes fewer than 150,000 clones, roughly 90% detected once. The chain joins TRBV10-1 to TRBJ2-7; TRBD2 aligns across 15 bases. This sequence was found in an adult in good health. Sample: peripheral blood, taken on day 0 of AZD1222 vaccination. CDR3 residues: CASRRTSGGAEEQYF. In DNA, the CDR3 is TGCGCCAGCAGAAGGACTAGCGGGGGGGCTGAGGAGCAGTACTTC.